This T cell receptor beta chain was found in a study of CXCR4 blockade with PD-1 therapy in pancreatic cancer. Germline-derived CDR1 and CDR2 are MRHNA and SNTAGT. V was pared by 6 bases and J by 3 bases, with 8 bases of the junction left unmatched. CDR3 length equals 15 residues. Libraries were prepared by immunoSEQ multiplex PCR; TCRdb keeps only in-frame clonotypes and omits some of them. The sample lists under 5,500 clones, roughly 50% occurring once. Study outcomes and limitations: More frequent amino acid clones had more nucleotide rearrangements, suggesting convergent selection. Intratumoral clonality (mean 0.14) exceeded healthy blood (about 0.045) but did not track survival.

Worth noting for this clone: The antigen remains undetermined.

The receptor comes from a human donor with pancreatic ductal adenocarcinoma. Sequencing was carried out using tumor tissue. The chain uses TRBV6-4 and TRBJ2-7; 10 nucleotides align to TRBD2. CDR3 sequence (DNA): TGTGCCAGCAGCCCCGGACTAGCGGAAATCTACGAGCAGTACTTC. The encoded protein is CASSPGLAEIYEQYF.